The T cell receptor (beta chain) described here comes from a study of T cell repertoires in cytomegalovirus infection. Study-level information: Both CMV infection and a matching HLA type were indicated by public TCR beta signatures.

With respect to this clonotype: Its antigen is not identified.

Each CDR3 protein is one row after TCRdb ran MiXCR on the reads. This repertoire shows hundreds of thousands of distinct CDR3 sequences, 15% to 20% found once; its top ten account for approximately 12%. Broader study findings: Predominance within the ex vivo response was attributable to HLA-C-restricted CMV-specific TCR beta clonotypes. Carriers of CMV and the relevant HLA type were discriminated by public TCR beta frequency.

CDR1 and CDR2 (germline): SNHLY, FYNNEI. V was cut by 6 bases and J by 4 bases, with 15 bases left in between. The length of the CDR3 is 15 residues. The sequencing input was PBMCs. The TCR sequence derives from a human donor in good health (CMV status not recorded). Some clones in this sample may be carry-over from other donors' samples. V gene TRBV2 combines with J gene TRBJ2-2; D may correspond to TRBD1 or TRBD2 (5 bases each). The CDR3 spells CASRGTSSLTGELFF. CDR3 DNA: TGTGCCAGCAGGGGGACCTCGAGTCTCACCGGGGAGCTGTTTTTT.